This T cell receptor (beta chain) was found in a study of CD8+ T cells in alopecia areata. This clone appeared a few times. No antigen is known for it. RNA extraction and reverse transcription yielded cDNA as sequencing template. Measured with immunoSEQ multiplex PCR; TCRdb has only the in-frame clones, and not every one. This sample has roughly 120,000 clones; roughly 63% occur once, and the top ten carry 25% to 30%. This CDR3 contains 14 residues. The germline V gene has CDR1 SNHLY and CDR2 FYNNEI. V was cut by 6 bases and J by 0 bases, with 11 bases left in between. Study-level results: In scalp and blood during tofacitinib, many expanded lesional clones persisted. Normal scalp had lower clonality than lesional scalp, with alopecia totalis/universalis lesions showing this most strongly.

Stated treatment: oral pan-JAK inhibitor, 5-10 mg twice daily. The TCR comes from a human donor with alopecia areata. V is TRBV2 and J is TRBJ1-1; D is perhaps TRBD1 (6 bases). Specimen: CD8+ T cells sorted from blood, collected at week 4, from a patient treated with tofacitinib. CDR3 coding DNA: TGTGCCAGCAGGCACAGGGCCATGAACACTGAAGCTTTCTTT. Translated, it gives CASRHRAMNTEAFF.